This T cell receptor beta chain was profiled in a study of blood T cells in healthy people across ages. Regarding the study as a whole: A roughly linear fall in TCR beta diversity per million T cells was seen with increasing age.

CDR3 size: 18 residues. Germline V gives CDR1 LNHNV, CDR2 YYDKDF (reference sequence). The second PCR ran roughly 7 to 12 cycles with a sample-barcoded 5' primer and J-beta primers. TCRdb re-derived calls from the 5' RACE reads in MiXCR, one entry per CDR3 protein. There are roughly 1,000,000 distinct CDR3 sequences in the sample; approximately 25% occur only once, and around 0.75% lies in the top ten. With each sample, at least 5 micrograms of total RNA were extracted. Note on this clonotype: What it recognizes is unknown.

These same data were also listed under a study on T cells of mothers and their children. That source notes: Donation was provided by three healthy Caucasian mothers along with their six children. Versus unrelated pairs, overlap was slightly higher in related mother-child pairs, without reaching significance.

The V gene is TRBV15, the J gene TRBJ2-5, with a weak D call TRBD2 (6 bases). The DNA end lines up better with TRBJ2-1; the J call may be wrong. Sequenced sample: blood. This receptor was taken from a girl aged 2-10 years in good health. The CDR3 coding sequence is TGTGCCACCAGCAGAGATTCAGGGCCACATGGACTAACGAATGAGCAGTTCTTC. This gives the protein CATSRDSGPHGLTNEQFF.